This TCR beta chain originates from a study of T cells in Graves' hyperthyroidism and ophthalmopathy. Amplified TCR beta CDR3 regions came from RNA transcripts. With the HTBI primer set, the TCR CDR3 went through a first round of RT-PCR. TCRdb ran MiXCR on the multiplex PCR reads and lists one entry per CDR3 protein. The sample lists roughly 350,000 distinct CDR3 sequences, roughly 13% occurring once. General study findings and limits: Blood also contained most expanded thyroid clonotypes above 0.001.

CDR3 size: 14 residues. Looked up from germline, CDR1 is LGHDT and CDR2 is YNNKEL (reference sequence). V shed 0 bases and J shed 3 bases, with 6 bases lying between them. This clonotype was observed at least ten times. What it binds is not known. The cohort's ophthalmopathy patients, a group with duration under 3 months, had a Clinical Activity Score of at least 3 and a NOSPECS grade of at least 4. The source of this sequence is a woman aged 40 to 49 with Graves' ophthalmopathy. The rearrangement links TRBV3-1 to TRBJ2-1, with D unresolved. Sequencing input: blood. CDR3 protein: CASSQEAHYNEQFF. Written as DNA, the CDR3 is TGTGCCAGCAGCCAAGAAGCGCACTACAATGAGCAGTTCTTC.